The clone carrying this TCR beta chain showed up just once. The length of the CDR3 is 12 residues. Germline V gene sequence: CDR1 GTSNPN, CDR2 SVGIG (reference sequence). V lost 5 bases to trimming and J lost 5 bases, with 12 bases between them. TCRdb keeps only in-frame clones here, not all; method: immunoSEQ multiplex PCR. Here the sample spans approximately 100,000 clones, 80% to 90% being singletons. This entry comes from a study of blood T cell repertoires in COVID-19. The chain combines TRBV30 with TRBJ2-5, with D perhaps matching TRBD2 (6 bases). The clonotype originates from a human donor in a cohort sampled during active COVID-19. Sequencing was performed on peripheral blood. Written as DNA, the CDR3 is TGTGCCTGGGCCTCTAGCGCGGAGACCCAGTACTTC. It codes for CAWASSAETQYF.